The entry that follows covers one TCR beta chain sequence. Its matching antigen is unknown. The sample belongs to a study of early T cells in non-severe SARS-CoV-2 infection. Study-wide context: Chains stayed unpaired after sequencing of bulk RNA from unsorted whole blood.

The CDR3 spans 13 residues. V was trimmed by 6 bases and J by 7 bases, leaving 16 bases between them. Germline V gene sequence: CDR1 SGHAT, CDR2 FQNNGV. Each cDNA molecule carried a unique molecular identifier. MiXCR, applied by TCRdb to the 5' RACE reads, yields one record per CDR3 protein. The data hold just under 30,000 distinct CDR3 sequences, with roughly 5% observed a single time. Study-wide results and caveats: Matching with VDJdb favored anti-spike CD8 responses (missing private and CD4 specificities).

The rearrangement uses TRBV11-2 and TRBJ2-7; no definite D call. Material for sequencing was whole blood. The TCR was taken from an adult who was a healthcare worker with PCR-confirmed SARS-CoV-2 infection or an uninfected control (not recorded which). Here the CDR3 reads CASRPTDVREQYF. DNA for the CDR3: TGTGCCAGCAGACCCACAGATGTACGGGAGCAGTACTTC. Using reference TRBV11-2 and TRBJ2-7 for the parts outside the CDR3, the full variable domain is EAGVAQSPRYKIIEKRQSVAFWCNPISGHATLYWYQQILGQGPKLLIQFQNNGVVDDSQLPKDRFSAERLKGVDSTLKIQPAKLEDSAVYLCASRPTDVREQYFGPGTRLTVT.